A single sample is the source of the 30 T cell receptor beta chains below, sequenced in a study of immune characterization of retroperitoneal liposarcoma. TCRdb reprocessed the PCR reads via MiXCR and lists one record per CDR3 protein. The sample carries 3,000 to 4,000 distinct CDR3 sequences, over 40% recorded once. What was sequenced was tumor tissue. These receptors were obtained from a male donor with retroperitoneal liposarcoma.

In this sample, this clonotype is large. The rearrangement uses TRBV11-3 and TRBJ1-1; D is perhaps TRBD1 (5 bases). This CDR3 is 14 amino acids long. Between the trimmed V and J ends, which lost 0 bases and 7 bases, there was a span of 12 bases. The germline gives CDR1 SGHNT, CDR2 YENEEA. The CDR3 bases are TGTGCCAGCAGCTTAGATGGGGGAGAGAATGAAGCTTTCTTT. Translation: CASSLDGGENEAFF.

This rearrangement joins TRBV7-6 to TRBJ1-6; 9 nucleotides line up with TRBD1. V gave up 4 bases and J gave up 10 bases; unmatched junction bases: 8. Germline V gene lookup returns CDR1 SGHVS and CDR2 FNYEAQ. The CDR3 runs to 15 residues. The CDR3 reads CASSSSTGGGSPLHF. The CDR3 nucleotides read TGTGCCAGCAGCTCTTCAACAGGGGGCGGCTCACCCCTCCACTTT.

The chain is built from TRBV6-1 and TRBJ2-3, with TRBD2 identical over 9 bases. V trimming: 5 bases; J trimming: 6 bases; junction bases outside the gene matches: 9. The CDR3 is 15 amino acids. CDR1 and CDR2 (germline): MNHNS, SASEGT. DNA for the CDR3: TGTGCCAGCAGTCCTTCCGCGGGAGGGCGTGATACGCAGTATTTT. It specifies CASSPSAGGRDTQYF.

This rearrangement joins TRBV6-2 or TRBV6-3 to TRBJ2-5; unclear D gene. The last part of the DNA fits TRBJ2-7 better; the J call may be wrong. Germline V gene lookup returns CDR1 MNHEY and CDR2 SVGEGT. The CDR3 extends over 12 amino acids. CDR3 bases: TGTGCCAGCAGACGGCAGCCCTACGAGCAGTACTTC. This translates into CASRRQPYEQYF.

This clonotype was counted only a few times. The chain recombines TRBV6-1 with TRBJ2-1; D is perhaps TRBD1 (5 bases). V was trimmed by 10 bases and J by 0 bases, leaving 10 bases between them. The germline V gene encodes CDR1 MNHNS and CDR2 SASEGT. This CDR3 is 13 amino acids long. The CDR3 DNA is TGTGCCACCCGACAGAGCTCCTACAATGAGCAGTTCTTC. It specifies CATRQSSYNEQFF.

V gene TRBV6-1 combines with J gene TRBJ2-1; no firm D call. The end of the DNA fits TRBJ2-5 better, so the J call may be wrong. This CDR3 region has 14 residues. The germline V gene encodes CDR1 MNHNS and CDR2 SASEGT. The CDR3 loop is CASNRLGIQETQYF. In DNA form, the CDR3 reads TGTGCCAGCAATAGACTGGGAATCCAAGAGACCCAGTACTTC.

The chain recombines TRBV27 with TRBJ2-1, with 10 bases fitting TRBD1. The trim removed 5 bases at V and 7 bases at J, leaving 14 bases unmatched. The CDR3 is made up of 17 amino acids. Germline lookup yields CDR1 MNHEY and CDR2 SMNVEV (reference sequence). The CDR3 sequence: CASSPLPGQGKWNEQFF. CDR3 in DNA: TGTGCCAGCAGTCCTCTCCCGGGACAGGGGAAGTGGAATGAGCAGTTCTTC.

The chain carries TRBV28 and TRBJ2-1; the D is unclear. In germline, CDR1 is MDHEN, CDR2 SYDVKM. V was shortened by 4 bases and J by 7 bases, with 17 bases between the two germline ends. CDR3 length equals 15 residues. CDR3 sequence reads: CASSSPPRRGNEQFF. The CDR3 DNA reads TGTGCCAGCAGTTCCCCCCCCAGGCGAGGAAATGAGCAGTTCTTC.

Note on this clonotype: The CDR3 does not close with the conserved phenylalanine or tryptophan, likely indicating a read error. The rearrangement uses TRBV6-1 and TRBJ2-7; D unclear. CDR3 length: 12 residues. Trimming left V 8 bases short and J 4 bases short, with 12 bases between. In germline, CDR1 is MNHNS, CDR2 SASEGT. CDR3 loop: CASVRIGYEQYY. DNA for the CDR3: TGTGCCAGCGTCAGGATCGGGTACGAGCAGTACTAC.

In its sample, this clonotype ranks as medium-sized (0.01 to 0.1%). The rearrangement joins TRBV7-2 to TRBJ2-3, with a weak D call TRBD2 (5 bases). The CDR3 is made up of 14 amino acids. Germline lookup yields CDR1 SGHTA and CDR2 FQGNSA. V shed 1 base and J shed 2 bases, with 7 bases lying between them. The CDR3: CASSLGLATDTQYF. The CDR3 nucleotides read TGTGCCAGCAGCTTAGGGCTAGCCACAGATACGCAGTATTTT. Using reference TRBV7-2 and TRBJ2-3 for the parts outside the CDR3, the full variable domain is GAGVSQSPSNKVTEKGKDVELRCDPISGHTALYWYRQSLGQGLEFLIYFQGNSAPDKSGLPSDRFSAERTGGSVSTLTIQRTQQEDSAVYLCASSLGLATDTQYFGPGTRLTVL.

J is TRBJ1-5 and V is TRBV28; 7 nucleotides agree with TRBD1. The germline gives CDR1 MDHEN, CDR2 SYDVKM. This CDR3 comprises 16 residues. The V and J ends lost 3 bases and 5 bases, in that order; junction bases with no gene match: 10. CDR3 nucleotide sequence: TGTGCCAGCAGTTTTTACGACAACAGGGGAGATCAGCCCCAGCATTTT. This sequence encodes CASSFYDNRGDQPQHF.

This clonotype has just a few counts. The CDR3 DNA reads TGTGCCAGCACGAGAGCGGGATCTTGGTACAATGAGCAGTACTTC. Amino acids: CASTRAGSWYNEQYF. The chain combines TRBV6-1 with TRBJ2-1; 7 bases map to TRBD2. The J call could be wrong; TRBJ2-7 is a better fit for the DNA end. CDR3 length: 15 amino acids. Looked up from germline, CDR1 is MNHNS and CDR2 is SASEGT.

The CDR3 region is CASSSLDTQYF. Here the CDR3 DNA reads TGTGCCAGCAGCTCACTAGATACGCAGTATTTT. The chain recombines TRBV7-8 with TRBJ2-3; unclear D gene. Germline V lookup: CDR1 SGHVS, CDR2 FQNEAQ. This CDR3 region has 11 residues. V was shortened by 4 bases and J by 5 bases, with 4 bases between the two germline ends.

The V gene is TRBV7-2, the J gene TRBJ2-1; 9 positions match TRBD2. CDR3 length: 16 residues. V lost 3 bases and J lost 7; bases outside the gene matches: 10. CDR1 SGHTA and CDR2 FQGNSA come from the germline V gene. The CDR3: CASSFPNSGSGNEQFF. The CDR3 region has the DNA TGTGCCAGCAGCTTTCCCAATAGCGGGAGTGGTAATGAGCAGTTCTTC.

J is TRBJ2-1 and V is TRBV6-1, with 7 bases fitting TRBD2. The J call is in doubt because the DNA end fits TRBJ2-7 better. This CDR3 has 14 amino acids. The germline V gene has CDR1 MNHNS and CDR2 SASEGT. The CDR3 DNA follows: TGTGCCAGCGCCCGGACTAGTGAAGGTTTCGAGCAGTACTTC. Protein: CASARTSEGFEQYF.

This clonotype appeared a few times. The chain couples TRBV27 to TRBJ2-1; TRBD2 agrees at 10 bases. Per germline, CDR1 MNHEY and CDR2 SMNVEV (reference sequence). V dropped 2 bases and J dropped 2; count of bases not matched to a gene: 9. CDR3 size: 18 residues. CDR3 sequence: CASSLGLASGSTYNEQFF. The CDR3 DNA follows: TGTGCCAGCAGTTTAGGGTTGGCTAGCGGGAGCACCTACAATGAGCAGTTCTTC.

The rearrangement uses TRBV6-1 and TRBJ2-1; D remains ambiguous. This CDR3 is 15 amino acids long. V dropped 3 bases and J dropped 3 bases, with 12 bases sitting between them. Germline V gives CDR1 MNHNS, CDR2 SASEGT. CDR3 bases: TGTGCCAGCAGTGACCGGGCAACCAACTACAATGAGCAGTTCTTC. Residues: CASSDRATNYNEQFF.

This chain uses TRBV24-1 with TRBJ2-5; a possible D gene is TRBD1 (5 bases). Trimming cost V 2 bases and J 2 bases, with 11 bases left between them. The germline gives CDR1 KGHDR, CDR2 SFDVKD. The length of the CDR3 is 15 residues. DNA of the CDR3: TGTGCCACCAGTGATTCCCCAGGGAAGCAAGAGACCCAGTACTTC. It encodes CATSDSPGKQETQYF.

This clonotype turned up a few times. The chain carries TRBV7-8 and TRBJ2-5, with D hard to call. Germline V CDR1 and CDR2: SGHVS, FQNEAQ. The CDR3 is 16 amino acids. Trimming stripped 5 bases from V and 11 bases from J, with 27 bases between. CDR3 in amino acids: CASSPLNRPKLDEQYF. The CDR3 DNA sequence: TGTGCCAGCAGCCCACTCAACAGACCTAAGCTCGATGAGCAGTACTTC.

The chain recombines TRBV7-2 with TRBJ2-1, with 10 bases lining up with TRBD2. The J call may not be correct, given that the DNA end is closer to TRBJ2-7. Germline V CDR1 and CDR2: SGHTA, FQGNSA. This CDR3 is 15 amino acids long. CDR3 residues: CASSLGLADYNEQYF. DNA of the CDR3: TGTGCCAGCAGCCTAGGACTAGCGGATTACAATGAGCAGTACTTC.

By sample fraction, this clonotype is medium-sized. The gene calls are TRBV6-1 and TRBJ1-6; 8 positions agree with TRBD1. V was clipped by 5 bases and J by 8 bases; unmatched bases: 5. CDR1 is MNHNS and CDR2 is SASEGT in the germline V gene. This CDR3 region has 14 residues. For the CDR3, the DNA is TGTGCCAGCAGTTATGACAGGGGACATTCACCCCTCCACTTT. Translating it yields CASSYDRGHSPLHF.

The chain joins TRBV19 to TRBJ2-3, with TRBD2 identical over 9 bases. This CDR3 is built from 16 residues. Losses at the gene ends were 0 bases for V and 4 bases for J; bases not matched to a gene: 5. The germline CDR1 and CDR2 sequences are LNHDA and SQIVND (reference sequence). The DNA for the CDR3 is TGTGCCAGTAGTATAGATAGTAGCGGGAGAGCAGATACGCAGTATTTT. Amino acid sequence: CASSIDSSGRADTQYF.

The chain has TRBV12-3 or TRBV12-4 and TRBJ2-4, with D possibly being TRBD1 (6 bases). Judging by the DNA end, TRBJ2-1 fits better; the J call may be wrong. This CDR3 is built from 13 residues. CDR3 in amino acids: CASSLEGGFEQFF. CDR3 nucleotides: TGTGCCAGCAGTTTAGAAGGGGGTTTCGAGCAGTTCTTC.

This clonotype showed up just a few times. The chain carries TRBV6-6 and TRBJ2-1, with 11 bases fitting TRBD2. Germline CDR1 reads MNHNY; CDR2 reads SVGAGI (reference sequence). V trimming: 5 bases; J trimming: 7 bases; junction bases outside the gene matches: 10. The CDR3 has 16 amino acids. The CDR3, as DNA: TGTGCCAGCAGTACGATTCGGGCTAGCGGGAGGAATGAGCAGTTCTTC. Translation gives CASSTIRASGRNEQFF.

The genes are TRBV6-6 and TRBJ2-5; 11 positions agree with TRBD2. With the DNA end fitting TRBJ2-7 better, the J assignment may be wrong. The germline CDR1 and CDR2 sequences are MNHNY and SVGAGI (reference sequence). This CDR3 region has 16 residues. The CDR3, as DNA: TGTGCCAGCAGTCTAAATCCGGGACTAGCGGCCTACGAGCAGTACTTC. This encodes CASSLNPGLAAYEQYF.

This sequence joins TRBV6-1 and TRBJ2-1, with unresolved D. Matching the DNA end better, TRBJ2-7 makes the J call doubtful. This CDR3 is built from 11 residues. The V gene's germline CDR1 is MNHNS and CDR2 SASEGT. The CDR3 here is CASSDKSEQYF. The CDR3 DNA is TGTGCCAGCAGTGACAAGAGTGAGCAGTACTTC.

The genes are TRBV27 and TRBJ2-1; no firm D call. Germline V CDR1 and CDR2: MNHEY, SMNVEV (reference sequence). The CDR3 loop spans 15 amino acids. Between the trimmed V and J ends, which lost 2 bases and 4 bases, there was a span of 12 bases. The CDR3, as DNA: TGTGCCAGCAGTTTAGGGTTTGAGGCTTACAATGAGCAGTTCTTC. Translating gives CASSLGFEAYNEQFF.

In this sample, this clonotype turned up a few times. The chain couples TRBV25-1 to TRBJ2-1, with 7 bases identical to TRBD1. V was pared by 3 bases and J by 10 bases, with 9 bases of the junction left unmatched. Germline V gene sequence: CDR1 MGHDK, CDR2 SYGVNS. This CDR3 spans 14 amino acids. CDR3: CASSEPGQPYEQFF. CDR3 in DNA: TGTGCCAGCAGTGAGCCGGGACAGCCCTACGAGCAGTTCTTC. Supplemented by reference TRBV25-1 and TRBJ2-1, the full variable domain reads EADIYQTPRYLVIGTGKKITLECSQTMGHDKMYWYQQDPGMELHLIHYSYGVNSTEKGDLSSESTVSRIRTEHFPLTLESARPSHTSQYLCASSEPGQPYEQFFGPGTRLTVL.

CDR3 amino acids: CASSQGGNQETQYF. Here the CDR3 DNA reads TGCGCCAGCAGCCAAGGAGGGAATCAAGAGACCCAGTACTTC. This chain links TRBV4-3 with TRBJ2-5; TRBD2 might be the D (5 bases). Germline V gene sequence: CDR1 LGHNA, CDR2 YSLEER. CDR3 length: 14 residues. V lost 1 base and J lost 2, with 8 bases in between.

This clonotype was observed a handful of times. This rearrangement joins TRBV6-1 to TRBJ2-7; D is uncertain. CDR1 is MNHNS and CDR2 is SASEGT in the germline V gene. Deletions cut 1 base from V and 3 bases from J, with 13 bases between. The CDR3 extends over 15 amino acids. Here the CDR3 DNA reads TGTGCCAGCAGTGAAGGCAGTGCCCACTACTACGAGCAGTACTTC. It translates to CASSEGSAHYYEQYF.